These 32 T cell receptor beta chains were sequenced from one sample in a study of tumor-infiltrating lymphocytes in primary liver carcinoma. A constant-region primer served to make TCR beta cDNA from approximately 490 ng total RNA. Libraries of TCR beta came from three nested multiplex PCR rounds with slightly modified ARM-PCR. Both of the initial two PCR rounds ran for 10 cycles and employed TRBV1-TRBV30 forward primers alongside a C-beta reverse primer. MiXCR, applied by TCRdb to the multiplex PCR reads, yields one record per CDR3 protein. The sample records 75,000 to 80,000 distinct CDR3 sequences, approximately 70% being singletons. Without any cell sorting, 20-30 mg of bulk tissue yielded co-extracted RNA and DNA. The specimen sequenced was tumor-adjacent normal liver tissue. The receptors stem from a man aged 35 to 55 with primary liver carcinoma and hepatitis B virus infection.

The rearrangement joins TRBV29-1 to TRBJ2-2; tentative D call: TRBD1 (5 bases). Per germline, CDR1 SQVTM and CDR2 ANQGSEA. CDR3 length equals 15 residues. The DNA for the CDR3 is TGCAGTGTGGAGTCCCCTGGACCAGGGTCCGGGGAGCTGTTTTTT. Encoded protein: CSVESPGPGSGELFF.

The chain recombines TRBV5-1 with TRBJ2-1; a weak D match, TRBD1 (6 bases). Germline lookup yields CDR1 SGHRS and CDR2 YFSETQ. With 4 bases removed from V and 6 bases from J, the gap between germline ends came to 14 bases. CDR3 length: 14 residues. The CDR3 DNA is TGCGCCAGCAGCGATGGACAGAAGAGCAATGAGCAGTTCTTC. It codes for CASSDGQKSNEQFF.

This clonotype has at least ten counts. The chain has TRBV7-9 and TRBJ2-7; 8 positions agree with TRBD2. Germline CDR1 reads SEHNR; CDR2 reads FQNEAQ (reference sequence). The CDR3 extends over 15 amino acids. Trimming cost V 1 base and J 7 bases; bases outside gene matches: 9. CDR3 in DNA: TGTGCCAGCAGCTTAGAACCGGGAGGGCCAAGGGAGCAGTACTTC. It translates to CASSLEPGGPREQYF.

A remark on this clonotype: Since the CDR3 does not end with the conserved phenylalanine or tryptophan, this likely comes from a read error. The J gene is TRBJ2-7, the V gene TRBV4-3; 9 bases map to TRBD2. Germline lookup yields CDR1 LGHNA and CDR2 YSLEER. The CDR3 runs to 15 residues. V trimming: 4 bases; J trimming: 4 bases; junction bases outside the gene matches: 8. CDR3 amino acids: CASSPKRAGGYEQYY. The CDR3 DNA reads TGCGCCAGCAGCCCAAAACGGGCGGGAGGGTACGAGCAGTACTAC.

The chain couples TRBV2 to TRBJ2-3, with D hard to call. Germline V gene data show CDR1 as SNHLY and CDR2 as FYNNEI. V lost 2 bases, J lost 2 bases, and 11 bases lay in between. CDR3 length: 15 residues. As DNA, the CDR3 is TGTGCCAGCAGTGAACCCACGGGCCTCACAGATACGCAGTATTTT. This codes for CASSEPTGLTDTQYF.

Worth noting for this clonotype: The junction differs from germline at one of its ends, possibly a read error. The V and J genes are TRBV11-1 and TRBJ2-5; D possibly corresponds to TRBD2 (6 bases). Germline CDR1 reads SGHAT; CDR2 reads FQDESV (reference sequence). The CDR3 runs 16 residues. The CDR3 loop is CANSLRSGEIQETQYF. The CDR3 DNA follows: TGTGCCAACAGCTTACGTTCGGGGGAAATACAAGAGACCCAGTACTTC.

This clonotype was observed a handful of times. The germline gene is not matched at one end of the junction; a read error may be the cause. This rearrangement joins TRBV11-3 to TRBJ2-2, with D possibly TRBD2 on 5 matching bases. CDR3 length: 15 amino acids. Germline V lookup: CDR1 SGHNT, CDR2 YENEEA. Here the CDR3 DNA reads TGTGCCAGCAGCTTAGATACCATAGACACCGGGGATCTGTTTTTC. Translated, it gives CASSLDTIDTGDLFF.

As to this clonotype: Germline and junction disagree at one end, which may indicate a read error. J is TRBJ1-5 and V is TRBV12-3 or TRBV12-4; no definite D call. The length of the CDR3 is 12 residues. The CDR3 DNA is TGTGCCTGCAGTCTGGCAAGGGCGCCCCAGCATTTT. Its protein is CACSLARAPQHF.

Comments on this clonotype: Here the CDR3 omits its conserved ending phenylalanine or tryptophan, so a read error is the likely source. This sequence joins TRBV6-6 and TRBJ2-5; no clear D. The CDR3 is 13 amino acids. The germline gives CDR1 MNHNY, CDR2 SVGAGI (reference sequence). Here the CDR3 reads CANSCLEQETQYV. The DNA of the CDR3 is TGTGCTAACAGTTGCTTGGAGCAAGAGACCCAGTACGTC.

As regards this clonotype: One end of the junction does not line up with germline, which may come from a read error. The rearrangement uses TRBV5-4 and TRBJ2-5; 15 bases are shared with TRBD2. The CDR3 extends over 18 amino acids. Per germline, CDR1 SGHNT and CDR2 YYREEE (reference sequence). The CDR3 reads CANSLDSGLAGGEESRYF. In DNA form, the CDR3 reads TGTGCCAACAGCTTGGACTCTGGACTAGCGGGGGGGGAAGAGAGCCGGTACTTC.

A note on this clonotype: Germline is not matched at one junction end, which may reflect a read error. CDR3 nucleotide sequence: TGTGCCAGCGGTTTTTTCGGGTTGGCGGGAGGGCGAATCTCCTACGAGCAGTACTTC. Protein product: CASGFFGLAGGRISYEQYF. The V call is TRBV28, the J call TRBJ2-7; 9 bases are a match to TRBD2. Germline values: CDR1 MDHEN, CDR2 SYDVKM. The CDR3 has 19 residues.

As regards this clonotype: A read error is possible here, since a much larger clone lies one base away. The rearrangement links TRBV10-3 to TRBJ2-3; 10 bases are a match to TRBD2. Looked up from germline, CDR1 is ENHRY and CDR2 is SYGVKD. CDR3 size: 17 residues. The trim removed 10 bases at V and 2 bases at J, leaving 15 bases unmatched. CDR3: CATSHSKTSGLTDTQYF. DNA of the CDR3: TGTGCCACCAGCCATTCAAAGACTAGCGGGCTCACAGATACGCAGTATTTT.

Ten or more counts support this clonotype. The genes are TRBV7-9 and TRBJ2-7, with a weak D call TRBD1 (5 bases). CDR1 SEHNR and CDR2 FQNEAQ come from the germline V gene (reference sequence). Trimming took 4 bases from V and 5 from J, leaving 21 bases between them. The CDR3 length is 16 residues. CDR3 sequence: CASSSLTGLGLDEQYF. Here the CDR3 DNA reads TGTGCCAGCAGCTCACTTACTGGCTTGGGGCTTGACGAGCAGTACTTC.

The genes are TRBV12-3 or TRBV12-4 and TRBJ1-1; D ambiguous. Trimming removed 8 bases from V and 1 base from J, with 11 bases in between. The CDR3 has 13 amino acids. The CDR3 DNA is TGTGCCAGCGCCACGTCGGAGAACACTGAAGCTTTCTTT. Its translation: CASATSENTEAFF.

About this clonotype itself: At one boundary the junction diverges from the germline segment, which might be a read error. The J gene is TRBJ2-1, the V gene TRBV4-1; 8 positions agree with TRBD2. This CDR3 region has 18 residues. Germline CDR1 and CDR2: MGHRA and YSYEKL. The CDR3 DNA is TGCGCCGGCAGCCAAGGCCAAAAAAGCGGGAGAACCTACAATGAGCAGTTCTTC. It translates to CAGSQGQKSGRTYNEQFF.

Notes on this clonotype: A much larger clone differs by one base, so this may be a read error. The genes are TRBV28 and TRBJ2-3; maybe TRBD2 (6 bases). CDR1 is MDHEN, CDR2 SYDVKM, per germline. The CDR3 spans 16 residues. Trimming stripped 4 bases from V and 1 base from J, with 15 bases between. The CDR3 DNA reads TGTGCCAGCAGTTCCCCGGGGAGGATGGGCACAGATACGCAGTATTTT. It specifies CASSSPGRMGTDTQYF.

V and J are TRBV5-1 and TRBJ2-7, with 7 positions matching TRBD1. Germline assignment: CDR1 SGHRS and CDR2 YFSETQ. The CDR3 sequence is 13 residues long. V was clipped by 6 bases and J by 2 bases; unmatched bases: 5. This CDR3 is CASNQGVTYEQYF. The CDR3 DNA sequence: TGCGCCAGCAACCAGGGGGTGACCTACGAGCAGTACTTC. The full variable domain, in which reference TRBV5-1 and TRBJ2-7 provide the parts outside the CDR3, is KAGVTQTPRYLIKTRGQQVTLSCSPISGHRSVSWYQQTPGQGLQFLFEYFSETQRNKGNFPGRFSGRQFSNSRSEMNVSTLELGDSALYLCASNQGVTYEQYFGPGTRLTVT.

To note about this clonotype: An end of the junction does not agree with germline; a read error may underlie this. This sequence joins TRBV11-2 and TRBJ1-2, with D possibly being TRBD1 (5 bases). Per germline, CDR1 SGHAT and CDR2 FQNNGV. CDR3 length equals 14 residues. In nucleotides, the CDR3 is TGTGCCAGCAGTTTAGATGGGGCGGCCTATGGCTACACCTTC. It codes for CASSLDGAAYGYTF.

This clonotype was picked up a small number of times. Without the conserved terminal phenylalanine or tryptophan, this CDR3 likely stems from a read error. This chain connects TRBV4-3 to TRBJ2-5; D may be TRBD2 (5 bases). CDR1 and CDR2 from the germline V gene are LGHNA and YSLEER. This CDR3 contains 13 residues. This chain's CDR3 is CTSSQGRGETQYL. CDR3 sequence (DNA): TGCACCAGCAGCCAAGGACGAGGGGAGACCCAGTACCTC.

This CDR3 is CASGDGGHETQYF. CDR3 nucleotide sequence: TGTGCCAGCGGCGACGGGGGGCATGAGACCCAGTACTTC. The chain recombines TRBV6-1 with TRBJ2-5; the D gene is possibly TRBD2 (7 bases). CDR1 is MNHNS and CDR2 is SASEGT in the germline V gene. Trimming shortened V by 8 bases and J by 5 bases, and 15 bases separated the two germline ends. The CDR3 totals 13 residues.

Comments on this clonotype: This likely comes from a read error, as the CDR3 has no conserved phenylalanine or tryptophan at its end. CDR3 sequence (DNA): TGTGCCAGCAGTTACTCTGAGACAAGCTCCAATCAGCCCCAGCATTCT. It yields the protein CASSYSETSSNQPQHS. The V gene is TRBV6-2 or TRBV6-3, the J gene TRBJ1-5; D gene uncertain. This CDR3 has 16 residues. The germline V gene encodes CDR1 MNHEY and CDR2 SVGEGT. V dropped 0 bases and J dropped 3 bases, with 12 bases sitting between them.

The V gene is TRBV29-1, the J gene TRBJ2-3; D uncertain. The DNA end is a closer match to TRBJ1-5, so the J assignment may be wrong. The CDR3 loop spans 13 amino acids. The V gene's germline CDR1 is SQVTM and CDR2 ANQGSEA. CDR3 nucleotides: TGCAGCGTTGCTCCTAGCGGGAGTGATACGCAGCATTTT. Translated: CSVAPSGSDTQHF.

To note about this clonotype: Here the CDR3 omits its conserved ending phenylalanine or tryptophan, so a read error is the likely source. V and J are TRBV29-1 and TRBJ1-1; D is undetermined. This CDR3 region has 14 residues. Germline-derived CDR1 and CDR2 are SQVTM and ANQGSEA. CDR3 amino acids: CNVHQAQGGSEAFI. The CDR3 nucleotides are TGCAACGTCCACCAAGCTCAAGGAGGTAGTGAAGCTTTCATT.

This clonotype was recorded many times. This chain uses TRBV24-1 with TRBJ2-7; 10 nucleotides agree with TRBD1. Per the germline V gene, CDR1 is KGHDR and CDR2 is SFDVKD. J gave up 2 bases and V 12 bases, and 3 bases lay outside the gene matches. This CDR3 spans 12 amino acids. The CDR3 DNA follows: TGTGCCGTGGGACAGGGGCCCTACGAGCAGTACTTC. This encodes CAVGQGPYEQYF.

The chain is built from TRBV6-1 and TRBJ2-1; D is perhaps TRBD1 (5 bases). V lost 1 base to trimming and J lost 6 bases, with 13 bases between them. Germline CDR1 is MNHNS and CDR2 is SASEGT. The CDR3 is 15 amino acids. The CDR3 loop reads CASSEERQRFNEQFF. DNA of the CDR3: TGTGCCAGCAGTGAAGAGCGACAGCGATTCAATGAGCAGTTCTTC.

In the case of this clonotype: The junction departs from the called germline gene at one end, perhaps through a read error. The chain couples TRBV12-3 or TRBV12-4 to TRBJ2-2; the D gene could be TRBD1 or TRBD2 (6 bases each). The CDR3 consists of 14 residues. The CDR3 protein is CASRPTGAGGELFF. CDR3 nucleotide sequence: TGTGCCAGCAGACCTACGGGGGCGGGCGGGGAGCTATTTTTT.

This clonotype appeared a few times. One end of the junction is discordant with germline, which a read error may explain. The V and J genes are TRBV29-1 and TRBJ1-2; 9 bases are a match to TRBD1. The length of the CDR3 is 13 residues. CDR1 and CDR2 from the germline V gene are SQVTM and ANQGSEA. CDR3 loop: CSAADRGSYDYTF. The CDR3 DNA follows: TGCAGCGCCGCGGACAGGGGAAGCTATGACTACACCTTC.

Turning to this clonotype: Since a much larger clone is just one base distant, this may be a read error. Here the CDR3 DNA reads TGTGCCGGCTCACCCGGGACGTACTCCTACGAGCAGTACTTC. As protein: CAGSPGTYSYEQYF. The gene calls are TRBV18 and TRBJ2-7, with D perhaps being TRBD1 or TRBD2 (5 bases each). Germline-derived CDR1 and CDR2 are KGHSH and LQKENI. There are 14 residues in the CDR3.

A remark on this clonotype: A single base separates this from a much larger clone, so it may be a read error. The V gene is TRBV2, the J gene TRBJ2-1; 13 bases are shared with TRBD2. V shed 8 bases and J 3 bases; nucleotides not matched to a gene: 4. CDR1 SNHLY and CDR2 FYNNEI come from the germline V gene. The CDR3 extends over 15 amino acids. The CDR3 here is CASCGLAGDYNEQFF. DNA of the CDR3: TGTGCCAGCTGCGGACTAGCGGGAGACTACAATGAGCAGTTCTTC.

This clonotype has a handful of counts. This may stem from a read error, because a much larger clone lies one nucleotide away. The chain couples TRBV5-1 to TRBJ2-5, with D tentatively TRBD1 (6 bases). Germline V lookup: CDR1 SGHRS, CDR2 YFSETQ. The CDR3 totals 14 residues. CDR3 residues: CTSSYGTYQETQYF. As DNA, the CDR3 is TGCACCAGCAGCTACGGGACATACCAAGAGACCCAGTACTTC.

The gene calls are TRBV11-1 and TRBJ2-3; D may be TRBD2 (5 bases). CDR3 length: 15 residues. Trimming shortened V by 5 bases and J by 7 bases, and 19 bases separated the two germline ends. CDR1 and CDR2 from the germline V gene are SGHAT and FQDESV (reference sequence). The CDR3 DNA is TGTGCCAGCAGCGGAGGCGGAGGTTTGACAAATACGCAGTATTTT. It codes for CASSGGGGLTNTQYF.

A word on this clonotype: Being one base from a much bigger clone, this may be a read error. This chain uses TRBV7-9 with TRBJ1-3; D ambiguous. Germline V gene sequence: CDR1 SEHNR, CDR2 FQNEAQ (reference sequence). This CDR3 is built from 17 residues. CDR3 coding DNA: TGTGTCAGCAGCATCCCTCAGAGTCCGCGCTCTGGAAACACCATATATTTT. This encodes CVSSIPQSPRSGNTIYF.